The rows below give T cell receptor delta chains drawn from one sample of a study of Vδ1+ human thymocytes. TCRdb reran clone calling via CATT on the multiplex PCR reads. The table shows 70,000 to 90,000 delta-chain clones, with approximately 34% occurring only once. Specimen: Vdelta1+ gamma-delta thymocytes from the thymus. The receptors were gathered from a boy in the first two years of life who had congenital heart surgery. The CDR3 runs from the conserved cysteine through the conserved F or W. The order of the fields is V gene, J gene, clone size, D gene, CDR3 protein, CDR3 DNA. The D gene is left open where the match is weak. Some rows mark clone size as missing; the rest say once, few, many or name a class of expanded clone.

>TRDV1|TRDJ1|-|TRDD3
CALGEGPTAYFTGGYIGSKLIF
TGTGCTCTTGGGGAAGGGCCGACGGCCTACTTTACTGGGGGATACATCGGGTCTAAACTCATCTTT
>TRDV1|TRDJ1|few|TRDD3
CALGASADWGIPHIWKLIF
TGTGCTCTTGGGGCCTCCGCGGACTGGGGGATACCTCATATATGGAAACTCATCTTT
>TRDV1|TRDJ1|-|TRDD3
CALGEPQEAPLGDTRTDKLIF
TGTGCTCTTGGGGAACCCCAGGAGGCCCCTCTGGGGGATACGCGCACCGATAAACTCATCTTT
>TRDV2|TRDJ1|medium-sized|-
CACDSHTGADKLIF
TGTGCCTGTGACTCCCACACGGGGGCCGATAAACTCATCTTT
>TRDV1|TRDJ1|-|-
CALGDKFPPQYTDKLIF
TGTGCTCTTGGGGATAAATTTCCTCCCCAATACACCGATAAACTCATCTTT
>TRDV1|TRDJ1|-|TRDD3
CALGAPGEPYWGPKGYTDKLIF
TGTGCTCTTGGGGCCCCTGGGGAACCCTACTGGGGGCCAAAGGGGTACACCGATAAACTCATCTTT
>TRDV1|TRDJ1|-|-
CALVGKVWQRPTGDYTDKLIF
TGTGCTCTTGTGGGAAAAGTCTGGCAACGCCCAACGGGTGACTACACCGATAAACTCATCTTT
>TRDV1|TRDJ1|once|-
CALGDHYVGGYTDKLIF
TGTGCTCTTGGGGACCATTATGTCGGGGGGTACACCGATAAACTCATCTTT
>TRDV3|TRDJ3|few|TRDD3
CALFPTGGYADESWDTRQMFF
TGTGCCCTGTTTCCTACTGGGGGATACGCGGATGAATCCTGGGACACCCGACAGATGTTTTTC
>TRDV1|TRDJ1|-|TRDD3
CALGLSGGKLIF
TGTGCTCTTGGTCTGAGTGGGGGAAAACTCATCTTT
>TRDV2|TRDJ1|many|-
CACDTRGFDTDKLIF
TGTGCCTGTGACACCAGGGGGTTTGACACCGATAAACTCATCTTT
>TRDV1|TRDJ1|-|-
CALGVRTLCFRRPFSDKLIF
TGTGCTCTTGGGGTACGAACGCTGTGCTTCCGTAGACCGTTTTCCGATAAACTCATCTTT
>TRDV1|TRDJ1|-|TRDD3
CALGERSQGPKLQLGDTWYTDKLIF
TGTGCTCTTGGGGAACGAAGTCAAGGGCCCAAACTGCAACTGGGGGATACGTGGTACACCGATAAACTCATCTTT